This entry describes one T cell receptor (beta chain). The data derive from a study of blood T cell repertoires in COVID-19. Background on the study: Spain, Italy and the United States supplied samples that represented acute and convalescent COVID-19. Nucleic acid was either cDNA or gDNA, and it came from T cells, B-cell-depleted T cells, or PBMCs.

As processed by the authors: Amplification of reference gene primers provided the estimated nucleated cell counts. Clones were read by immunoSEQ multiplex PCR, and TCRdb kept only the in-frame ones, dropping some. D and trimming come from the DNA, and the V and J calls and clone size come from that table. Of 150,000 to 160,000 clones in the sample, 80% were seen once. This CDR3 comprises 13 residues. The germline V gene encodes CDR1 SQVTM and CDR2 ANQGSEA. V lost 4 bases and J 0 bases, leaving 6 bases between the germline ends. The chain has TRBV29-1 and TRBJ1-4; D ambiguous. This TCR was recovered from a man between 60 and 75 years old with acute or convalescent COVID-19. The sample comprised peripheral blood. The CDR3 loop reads CSVVVATNEKLFF. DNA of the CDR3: TGCAGCGTTGTGGTAGCAACTAATGAAAAACTGTTTTTT.